The TCR beta chain under discussion was sequenced for a study of T-cell memory formation after mild COVID-19. The CDR3 consists of 13 residues. Looked up from germline, CDR1 is SGHTA and CDR2 is FQGTGA. J lost 4 bases, V lost 5 bases, and 3 bases had no gene match. From the 5' RACE reads, TCRdb called clonotypes with MiXCR, one entry per CDR3 protein. This table holds about 130,000 distinct CDR3 sequences, approximately 6.3% found once. The source material was PBMCs or a T cell subset sorted from them (not recorded which). The genes are TRBV7-3 and TRBJ2-3; TRBD2 aligns across 7 bases. The clonotype was recovered from an adult woman who had mild COVID-19 (a few samples of this study predate the infection). Cell type and time point are not known. CDR3 amino acids: CASSPGLSDTQYF. DNA for the CDR3: TGTGCCAGCAGCCCGGGACTATCAGATACGCAGTATTTT.